These 28 T cell receptor beta chains came from one sample sequenced in a study of tumor T cells in aggressive B-cell lymphoma. TCRdb keeps only in-frame clones here, not all; method: immunoSEQ multiplex PCR. The sample has around 8,400 clones; around 81% are singletons. Sequences were obtained from tumor tissue. These receptors all come from an adult with diffuse large B cell lymphoma.

The J gene is TRBJ1-1, the V gene TRBV29-1, with 11 bases matching TRBD1. V trimming: 0 bases; J trimming: 6 bases; junction bases outside the gene matches: 6. The CDR3 is 15 amino acids. Per the germline V gene, CDR1 is SQVTM and CDR2 is ANQGSEA. Here the CDR3 DNA reads TGCAGCGTTGAAGATTGGGGACAGGGGGGAGCTGAAGCTTTCTTT. Amino acids: CSVEDWGQGGAEAFF.

About this clone: Other DNA sequences in this sample translate to the same CDR3. The chain joins TRBV30 to TRBJ1-6; TRBD1 aligns across 9 bases. The ends lost 3 bases at V and 6 bases at J; junction bases unmatched: 6. Germline-derived CDR1 and CDR2 are GTSNPN and SVGIG (reference sequence). The CDR3 runs to 15 residues. The CDR3 region has the DNA TGTGCCTGGAGGAAGGACAGGGGACCTAATTCACCCCTCCACTTT. Its translation is CAWRKDRGPNSPLHF.

The chain couples TRBV7-3 to TRBJ2-7; 7 nucleotides line up with TRBD2. Germline V gives CDR1 SGHTA, CDR2 FQGTGA. With V trimmed by 5 bases and J by 0 bases, 1 base remained unmatched. This CDR3 is built from 13 residues. CDR3: CASSRGDSYEQYF. DNA of the CDR3: TGTGCCAGCAGCCGGGGGGACTCCTACGAGCAGTACTTC.

This clone was seen a handful of times. The chain joins TRBV27 to TRBJ2-7, with TRBD2 matching 11 bases. The CDR3 spans 14 residues. CDR1 is MNHEY, CDR2 SMNVEV, per germline (reference sequence). The V gene end was trimmed by 4 bases and the J gene end by 2 bases; junction bases not matched to a gene: 1. The chain's CDR3 is CASSYSGRAYEQYF. In nucleotides, the CDR3 is TGTGCCAGCAGTTATAGCGGGAGGGCCTACGAGCAGTACTTC.

The V call is TRBV30, the J call TRBJ1-6; unclear D gene. V lost 0 bases and J lost 0, with 9 bases in between. From germline, CDR1 is GTSNPN and CDR2 SVGIG (reference sequence). The CDR3 runs to 16 residues. As DNA, the CDR3 is TGTGCCTGGAGTGTACTGAGTTACTCCTATAATTCACCCCTCCACTTT. It yields the protein CAWSVLSYSYNSPLHF. The full variable domain, completed using reference TRBV30 and TRBJ1-6, is SQTIHQWPATLVQPVGSPLSLECTVEGTSNPNLYWYRQAAGRGLQLLFYSVGIGQISSEVPQNLSASRPQDRQFILSSKKLLLSDSGFYLCAWSVLSYSYNSPLHFGNGTRLTVT.

The gene calls are TRBV7-9 and TRBJ2-7; 13 bases agree with TRBD2. J lost 2 bases, V lost 6 bases, and 4 bases had no gene match. The CDR3 contains 15 residues. Germline CDR1 reads SEHNR; CDR2 reads FQNEAQ (reference sequence). The CDR3 protein is CASRMGLAGPYEQYF. In nucleotides, the CDR3 is TGTGCCAGCAGGATGGGACTAGCGGGACCCTACGAGCAGTACTTC.

The rearrangement links TRBV9 to TRBJ2-1, with TRBD2 matching 7 bases. With V trimmed by 7 bases and J by 0 bases, 7 bases remained unmatched. The CDR3 sequence is 15 residues long. The germline V gene has CDR1 SGDLS and CDR2 YYNGEE. CDR3 sequence reads: CASGPGGISYNEQFF. The DNA of the CDR3 is TGTGCCAGCGGACCGGGAGGAATCTCCTACAATGAGCAGTTCTTC.

The chain recombines TRBV9 with TRBJ2-3; TRBD2 matches 8 bases. V was clipped by 3 bases and J by 5 bases; unmatched bases: 11. Per germline, CDR1 SGDLS and CDR2 YYNGEE. The CDR3 has 16 amino acids. DNA for the CDR3: TGTGCCAGCAGCGCCTCCCCTACGGGAGGGCGAGATACGCAGTATTTT. This encodes CASSASPTGGRDTQYF.

Here the CDR3 reads CASSVGHREATNEKLFF. The CDR3 DNA follows: TGTGCCAGCAGCGTAGGGCACAGGGAAGCAACTAATGAAAAACTGTTTTTT. The rearrangement links TRBV9 to TRBJ1-4; tentatively, D is TRBD1 (6 bases). The V end lost 0 bases, the J end lost 0 bases, and 12 bases lay between the germline ends. CDR3 length equals 17 residues. Germline values: CDR1 SGDLS, CDR2 YYNGEE.

This clone was counted a single time. The V gene is TRBV27, the J gene TRBJ2-7; 7 bases map to TRBD1. This CDR3 is 14 amino acids long. Per germline, CDR1 MNHEY and CDR2 SMNVEV (reference sequence). The V gene end was trimmed by 2 bases and the J gene end by 4 bases; junction bases not matched to a gene: 5. As DNA, the CDR3 is TGTGCCAGCAGTTTACGTCCCAGGGGGTACGAGCAGTACTTC. It encodes CASSLRPRGYEQYF.

The chain uses TRBV4-1 and TRBJ2-5; D perhaps matches TRBD1 (5 bases). This CDR3 contains 15 residues. Trimming took off 0 bases at V and 4 bases at J, with 12 bases between the two ends. The germline gives CDR1 MGHRA, CDR2 YSYEKL. CDR3: CASSQEGQGLETQYF. The CDR3 DNA reads TGCGCCAGCAGCCAAGAGGGGCAGGGTTTAGAGACCCAGTACTTC.

Points on this clone: The junction departs from germline at one end; a sequencing error may be responsible. Other nucleotide sequences in the sample specify the same CDR3. The V gene is TRBV9, the J gene TRBJ1-1; D ambiguous. CDR1 and CDR2 (germline): SGDLS, YYNGEE. CDR3 size: 15 residues. CDR3 in DNA: TGTGCTAGCAGCGTACTTCCACAGAAGAACACTGAAGCTTTCTTT. As protein: CASSVLPQKNTEAFF.

V usage is TRBV25-1 and J usage is TRBJ1-3, with D perhaps matching TRBD1 (5 bases). The CDR3 loop spans 13 amino acids. Germline lookup yields CDR1 MGHDK and CDR2 SYGVNS. Trimming stripped 4 bases from V and 6 bases from J, with 10 bases between. The CDR3: CASSGGGANTIYF. CDR3 nucleotide sequence: TGTGCCAGCAGTGGAGGAGGGGCAAACACCATATATTTT.

The chain couples TRBV7-2 to TRBJ2-6; TRBD2 is a possible D gene (5 bases). CDR3 length equals 17 residues. Germline CDR1 and CDR2: SGHTA and FQGNSA. V lost 0 bases to trimming and J lost 1 base, with 10 bases between them. The CDR3 here is CASSLAPEGSGANVLTF. DNA of the CDR3: TGTGCCAGCAGCTTAGCCCCCGAGGGTTCTGGGGCCAACGTCCTGACTTTC. The full variable domain, its missing parts supplied by reference TRBV7-2 and TRBJ2-6, is GAGVSQSPSNKVTEKGKDVELRCDPISGHTALYWYRQSLGQGLEFLIYFQGNSAPDKSGLPSDRFSAERTGGSVSTLTIQRTQQEDSAVYLCASSLAPEGSGANVLTFGAGSRLTVL.

The CDR3 sequence: CASSITGTGVMNEQFF. CDR3 coding DNA: TGTGCCAGCAGTATCACCGGGACAGGGGTGATGAATGAGCAGTTCTTC. The rearrangement joins TRBV28 to TRBJ2-1, with TRBD1 matching over 10 bases. The V gene end was trimmed by 5 bases and the J gene end by 7 bases; junction bases not matched to a gene: 11. The CDR3 consists of 16 residues. Germline values: CDR1 MDHEN, CDR2 SYDVKM.

This rearrangement joins TRBV6-5 to TRBJ2-5; D remains unclear. Trimming stripped 2 bases from V and 5 bases from J, with 18 bases between. Per germline, CDR1 MNHEY and CDR2 SVGAGI. CDR3 length: 16 amino acids. CDR3 DNA: TGTGCCAGCAGTTACACCCCCCGAGGCGGTGACGAGACCCAGTACTTC. The encoded protein is CASSYTPRGGDETQYF.

The CDR3 DNA follows: TGTGCCAGTAGTATAAGGACAGGGGATAATTCACCCCTCCACTTT. Its translation: CASSIRTGDNSPLHF. This sequence joins TRBV19 and TRBJ1-6; 9 bases fit TRBD1. V lost 2 bases to trimming and J lost 5 bases; unmatched junction nucleotides: 1. This CDR3 is built from 15 residues. The germline CDR1 and CDR2 sequences are LNHDA and SQIVND (reference sequence).

The chain recombines TRBV7-5 with TRBJ2-7; TRBD2, the D gene given by the table, was not confirmed from the DNA. TRBV7-5 is deemed a pseudogene. The CDR3 has 15 residues. For the CDR3, the DNA is TGTGTCAGAAGCTTACCCGGGGGGGGGTCCTACGAGCAGTACTTC. Its protein is CVRSLPGGGSYEQYF.

The chain joins TRBV18 to TRBJ1-4; 7 bases line up with TRBD1. J lost 8 bases, V lost 3 bases, and 9 bases had no gene match. This CDR3 is built from 15 residues. Germline CDR1 is KGHSH and CDR2 is LQKENI. This chain's CDR3 is CASSPGTAGGEKLFF. In DNA, the CDR3 is TGTGCCAGCTCACCCGGGACAGCCGGCGGAGAAAAACTGTTTTTT.

Note on this clone: Additional DNA sequences in this sample encode the identical CDR3. The chain recombines TRBV11-3 with TRBJ1-3; D gene ambiguous. With 1 base removed from V and 0 bases from J, the gap between germline ends came to 10 bases. The CDR3 runs 16 residues. Germline lookup yields CDR1 SGHNT and CDR2 YENEEA. CDR3 loop: CASSLVSGFSGNTIYF. CDR3 bases: TGTGCCAGCAGCTTAGTCTCGGGATTCTCTGGAAACACCATATATTTT.

The chain recombines TRBV27 with TRBJ2-7; 8 bases line up with TRBD1. Germline V CDR1 and CDR2: MNHEY, SMNVEV (reference sequence). CDR3 length: 14 residues. Trimming removed 3 bases from V and 7 bases from J; junction bases left unmatched: 8. The CDR3 DNA sequence: TGTGCCAGCAGTTTCCAGGACAGGGAAGGTGAGCAGTACTTC. Translated, it gives CASSFQDREGEQYF.

V and J are TRBV7-3 and TRBJ2-3; D unresolved. The V gene lost 1 base and the J gene lost 1 base, with 9 bases spanning the gap. The CDR3 length is 15 residues. Germline V gives CDR1 SGHTA, CDR2 FQGTGA. CDR3 amino acids: CASSLKVAGTDTQYF. For the CDR3, the DNA is TGTGCCAGCAGCTTAAAAGTGGCTGGCACAGATACGCAGTATTTT.

This clone showed up just a few times. V usage is TRBV4-1 and J usage is TRBJ1-6, with 8 bases matching TRBD1. V shed 4 bases, J shed 5 bases, and the junction held 4 bases outside the gene matches. This CDR3 region has 15 residues. CDR1 MGHRA and CDR2 YSYEKL come from the germline V gene. The CDR3 DNA is TGCGCCAGCAGCCGGGGACAGGTTAATAATTCACCCCTCCACTTT. It encodes CASSRGQVNNSPLHF.

This chain connects TRBV4-3 to TRBJ2-7; D remains ambiguous. The germline V and J ends were trimmed by 1 base and 2 bases, with 12 bases remaining between them. This CDR3 region has 15 residues. Germline values: CDR1 LGHNA, CDR2 YSLEER. The CDR3 is CASSQVWSQTYEQYF. Written as DNA, the CDR3 is TGCGCCAGCAGCCAAGTCTGGAGCCAGACCTACGAGCAGTACTTC.

The CDR3 bases are TGTGCCAGCAGTGGTGGACAGAACTTTAATGAAAAACTGTTTTTT. This codes for CASSGGQNFNEKLFF. The rearrangement uses TRBV28 and TRBJ1-4; D is possibly TRBD1 (6 bases). This CDR3 has 15 amino acids. The germline gives CDR1 MDHEN, CDR2 SYDVKM. V lost 5 bases, J lost 4 bases, and 14 bases lay in between.

This clone has just one count. One end of the junction fails to match germline, which may point to a read error. The rearrangement joins TRBV5-1 to TRBJ2-5, with D maybe TRBD1 (6 bases). The CDR3 loop spans 16 amino acids. Germline V gene sequence: CDR1 SGHRS, CDR2 YFSETQ. For the CDR3, the DNA is TGCGCCAACAGCTGGGGGCCCTATCCAGGCCAAGAGACCCAGTACTTC. This sequence encodes CANSWGPYPGQETQYF.

The V call is TRBV14, the J call TRBJ1-4, with D perhaps TRBD1 (5 bases). The germline V and J ends were trimmed by 6 bases and 8 bases, with 19 bases remaining between them. Germline V lookup: CDR1 SGHDN, CDR2 FVKESK. CDR3 length: 15 residues. CDR3 loop: CASRSQGVRGEKLFF. The DNA of the CDR3 is TGTGCCAGCAGGTCGCAGGGCGTGAGAGGCGAAAAACTGTTTTTT.

V and J are TRBV18 and TRBJ2-3; unclear D gene. The CDR3 runs to 13 residues. The V end lost 4 bases, the J end lost 1 base, and 6 bases lay between the germline ends. Germline V lookup: CDR1 KGHSH, CDR2 LQKENI. The CDR3 is CASSHPGTDTQYF. CDR3 bases: TGTGCCAGCTCACACCCAGGCACAGATACGCAGTATTTT.